What follows are 6 T cell receptor beta chains derived from one specimen sequenced in a study of neurological immune-mediated disorders. MiXCR was run by TCRdb on the 5' RACE reads, yielding one entry per CDR3 protein. The sample includes about 60,000 distinct CDR3 sequences, 8.5% to 10% of them seen just once. This sample's time point: longitudinal time-point 2. The material sequenced was PBMCs. These receptors originate from a man between 25 and 39 years old in good health.

This clonotype was observed at least ten times. The V call is TRBV7-9, the J call TRBJ1-2; a possible D gene is TRBD1 (5 bases). V was trimmed by 5 bases and J by 6 bases, leaving 13 bases between them. The germline V gene encodes CDR1 SEHNR and CDR2 FQNEAQ (reference sequence). The CDR3 totals 13 residues. CDR3 bases: TGTGCCAGCAGCCTTTGGGGGGAGGATGGCTACACCTTC. It codes for CASSLWGEDGYTF.

This clonotype was picked up many times. The rearrangement uses TRBV20-1 and TRBJ2-2; TRBD2 matches at 14 bases. In germline, CDR1 is DFQATT, CDR2 SNEGSKA (reference sequence). The V gene end was trimmed by 5 bases and the J gene end by 6 bases; junction bases not matched to a gene: 5. The CDR3 runs 15 residues. The CDR3 nucleotides are TGCAGTGCTGCTATGGGACTAGCGGGAGCCGGGGAGCTGTTTTTT. It encodes CSAAMGLAGAGELFF.

This clonotype was recorded many times. The gene calls are TRBV29-1 and TRBJ2-7, with TRBD1 matching 8 bases. Trimming at V came to 6 bases and at J to 2 bases, leaving 12 bases not matched to a gene. In germline, CDR1 is SQVTM, CDR2 ANQGSEA. The CDR3 runs to 15 residues. The CDR3 sequence is CSVRVKGRGPYEQYF. The CDR3 nucleotides read TGCAGCGTCCGGGTCAAGGGCAGGGGGCCCTACGAGCAGTACTTC.

This clonotype was observed many times. The chain couples TRBV29-1 to TRBJ1-2; the D gene is possibly TRBD1 (6 bases). CDR1 and CDR2 (germline): SQVTM, ANQGSEA. V lost 2 bases and J 2 bases, leaving 15 bases between the germline ends. There are 15 residues in the CDR3. CDR3 bases: TGCAGCGTTGAACATTTAGACAGGTTCAACTATGGCTACACCTTC. Protein sequence: CSVEHLDRFNYGYTF.

This clonotype was observed many times. This sequence joins TRBV5-1 and TRBJ1-4; 8 positions agree with TRBD1. The ends lost 0 bases at V and 8 bases at J; junction bases unmatched: 6. The CDR3 is 15 residues long. The V gene's germline CDR1 is SGHRS and CDR2 YFSETQ. CDR3 region: CASSLAGAGGEKLFF. CDR3 bases: TGCGCCAGCAGCTTGGCCGGGGCAGGGGGCGAAAAACTGTTTTTT.

The chain uses TRBV11-2 and TRBJ2-1; a possible D gene is TRBD1 (5 bases). Germline CDR1 reads SGHAT; CDR2 reads FQNNGV. The ends were cut back, 5 bases at V and 8 bases at J, with 13 bases in the middle. The CDR3 covers 13 residues. The CDR3 region has the DNA TGTGCCAGCAGCCGCGGACATATCGATGAGCAGTTCTTC. Encoded protein: CASSRGHIDEQFF.